The 6 T cell receptor beta chains below all came from one sample that was sequenced in a study of shared T cell receptors in the human thymus. Clones were read by immunoSEQ multiplex PCR, and TCRdb kept only the in-frame ones, dropping some. Of 700,000 or so clones listed, roughly 88% are singletons. Separately, the same data were catalogued under a study of human thymus T cells.

Sequencing was carried out using thymocytes. Source of these receptors: a girl in the first two years of life with a congenital heart defect.

This clone was seen a handful of times. CDR3 protein: CAIREPPTVEDYGYTF. The CDR3 coding sequence is TGTGCCATCAGGGAGCCTCCCACGGTAGAGGACTATGGCTACACCTTC. This chain links TRBV10-3 with TRBJ1-2; D remains unclear. Germline CDR1 is ENHRY and CDR2 is SYGVKD. There are 16 residues in the CDR3. With 6 bases removed from V and 3 bases from J, the gap between germline ends came to 20 bases.

This clone was seen just once. The chain recombines TRBV6-5 with TRBJ2-5; 10 bases map to TRBD2. V shed 5 bases and J 1 base; nucleotides not matched to a gene: 4. This CDR3 has 15 amino acids. CDR1 is MNHEY, CDR2 SVGAGI, per germline. The CDR3 is CASSSGGGLQETQYF. The CDR3 DNA is TGTGCCAGCAGTAGCGGGGGGGGACTCCAAGAGACCCAGTACTTC.

The chain couples TRBV11-2 to TRBJ1-3; TRBD1 agrees at 9 bases. With 5 bases clipped from V and 1 base from J, the junction kept 6 bases outside the gene matches. Germline CDR1 SGHAT, CDR2 FQNNGV. CDR3 length: 16 residues. The CDR3 DNA reads TGTGCCAGCAGCCCCAGACAGGGGGTATCTGGAAACACCATATATTTT. Protein: CASSPRQGVSGNTIYF. Looking up the rest from reference TRBV11-2 and TRBJ1-3 gives the full variable domain: EAGVAQSPRYKIIEKRQSVAFWCNPISGHATLYWYQQILGQGPKLLIQFQNNGVVDDSQLPKDRFSAERLKGVDSTLKIQPAKLEDSAVYLCASSPRQGVSGNTIYFGEGSWLTVV.

The chain employs TRBV5-1 and TRBJ2-2; unclear D gene. The length of the CDR3 is 17 residues. Germline V lookup: CDR1 SGHRS, CDR2 YFSETQ. The ends were cut back, 0 bases at V and 1 base at J, with 13 bases in the middle. The CDR3 DNA reads as TGCGCCAGCAGCTTGGTACAGACCCCCTTGAACACCGGGGAGCTGTTTTTT. The encoded protein is CASSLVQTPLNTGELFF.

This clone was detected once. V gene TRBV7-2 combines with J gene TRBJ1-1; perhaps TRBD1 as D (5 bases). The CDR3 contains 18 residues. V was clipped by 5 bases and J by 3 bases, with 25 bases between them. Per germline, CDR1 SGHTA and CDR2 FQGNSA. This chain's CDR3 is CASSLLTSAGPTHTEAFF. In DNA, the CDR3 is TGTGCCAGCAGCCTACTCACTTCCGCGGGGCCGACACACACTGAAGCTTTCTTT.

V is TRBV5-6 and J is TRBJ2-2; 8 bases map to TRBD1. Trimming at V came to 4 bases and at J to 6 bases, leaving 17 bases not matched to a gene. The germline V gene has CDR1 SGHDT and CDR2 YYEEEE. CDR3 size: 18 residues. The CDR3 DNA is TGTGCCAGCAGCCCACCCGACAGGGGCGAGAGGGAAGCCGGGGAGCTGTTTTTT. Its protein product is CASSPPDRGEREAGELFF.